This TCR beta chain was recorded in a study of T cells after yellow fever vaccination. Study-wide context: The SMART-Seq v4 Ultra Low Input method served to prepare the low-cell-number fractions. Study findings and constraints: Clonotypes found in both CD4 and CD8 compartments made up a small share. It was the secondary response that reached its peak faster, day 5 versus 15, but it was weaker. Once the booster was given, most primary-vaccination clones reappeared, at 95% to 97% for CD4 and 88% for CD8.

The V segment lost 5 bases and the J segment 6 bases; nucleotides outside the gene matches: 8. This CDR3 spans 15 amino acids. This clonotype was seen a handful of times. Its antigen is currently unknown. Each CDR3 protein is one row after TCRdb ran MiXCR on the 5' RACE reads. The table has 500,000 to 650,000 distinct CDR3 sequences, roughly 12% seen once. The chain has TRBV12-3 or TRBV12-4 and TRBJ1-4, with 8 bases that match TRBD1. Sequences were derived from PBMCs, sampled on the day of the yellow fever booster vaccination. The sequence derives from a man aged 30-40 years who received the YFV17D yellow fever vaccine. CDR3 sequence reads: CASSAQGARYEKLFF. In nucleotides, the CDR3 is TGTGCCAGCAGTGCGCAGGGGGCGCGGTATGAAAAACTGTTTTTT.